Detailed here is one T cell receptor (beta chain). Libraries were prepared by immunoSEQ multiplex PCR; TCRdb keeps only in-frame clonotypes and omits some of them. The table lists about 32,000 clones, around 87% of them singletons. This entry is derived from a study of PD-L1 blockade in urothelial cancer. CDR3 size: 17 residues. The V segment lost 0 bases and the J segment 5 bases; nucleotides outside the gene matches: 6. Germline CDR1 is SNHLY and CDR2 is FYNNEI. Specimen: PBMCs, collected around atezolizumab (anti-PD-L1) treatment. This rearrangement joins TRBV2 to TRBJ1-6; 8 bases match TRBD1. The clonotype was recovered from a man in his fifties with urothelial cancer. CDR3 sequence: CASSEAETGANNSPLHF. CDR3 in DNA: TGTGCCAGCAGTGAAGCCGAGACAGGGGCCAATAATTCACCCCTCCACTTT.